The source of this T cell receptor (beta chain) is a study of regulatory T cells in long-lasting Graves disease. General study findings and limits: Between persistent patients, 2,500 to 3,500 public clonotypes were shared, exceeding the approximately 990 shared between new patients.

Libraries of TCR beta came from iRepertoire HTBI primers plus Arm-PCR of CDR3 regions. MiXCR, run by TCRdb on the multiplex PCR reads, gives a single entry per CDR3 protein. Of roughly 400,000 distinct CDR3 sequences in the sample, 20% to 25% were seen once. The time point here: persistent/refractory GD, antithyroid drugs over 5 years with positive TRAb. RNA isolated from PBMCs was used to make the TCR library. The table lists this clonotype with many counts. What it binds is not known. The clonotype was recovered from a female donor with Graves disease. The sequenced sample was peripheral blood mononuclear cells (PBMCs), obtained when the disease was refractory, from a patient treated with antithyroid drugs.

CDR3 region: CASSSHTNTGELFF. CDR3 DNA sequence: TGTGCCAGCAGTTCACATACGAACACCGGGGAGCTGTTTTTT. The chain is built from TRBV6-5 and TRBJ2-2; D is unclear. Deletions cut 4 bases from V and 0 bases from J, with 6 bases between. Germline V gene sequence: CDR1 MNHEY, CDR2 SVGAGI. The CDR3 spans 14 residues.